The rows below give T cell receptor beta chains drawn from one sample of a study of blood T cell repertoires in COVID-19. The table came from immunoSEQ multiplex PCR; TCRdb's copy has only in-frame clones and leaves some out. The sample includes roughly 150,000 clones, 90% of them seen just once. The sample taken for sequencing was peripheral blood. The source of these receptors is a man aged 60-69 years with active or convalescent COVID-19. The CDR3 runs from the conserved cysteine through the conserved F or W. Each record gives: D gene, J gene, clone size, V gene, CDR3 DNA, CDR3 protein. D genes are given only for firm matches. Rows may omit the clone size; those that give it use once, few, many or a size class.

D gene: TRBD1
J gene: TRBJ1-1
clone size: -
V gene: TRBV6-4
CDR3 DNA: TGTGCCAGCAGGGGGACAGGGGCGAACACTGAAGCTTTCTTT
CDR3 protein: CASRGTGANTEAFF

D gene: TRBD1
J gene: TRBJ1-2
clone size: -
V gene: TRBV4-1
CDR3 DNA: TGCGCCAGCAGCCAACCTTACCGACAGGGGCGCAACTATGGCTACACCTTC
CDR3 protein: CASSQPYRQGRNYGYTF

D gene: -
J gene: TRBJ1-1
clone size: few
V gene: TRBV7-2
CDR3 DNA: TGTGCCAGCAGCCTAGGACGGGGAGCTGAAGCTTTCTTT
CDR3 protein: CASSLGRGAEAFF

D gene: -
J gene: TRBJ2-7
clone size: few
V gene: TRBV28
CDR3 DNA: TGTGCCAGCAGACCATCTGAGGTCTACGAGCAGTACTTC
CDR3 protein: CASRPSEVYEQYF

D gene: -
J gene: TRBJ1-5
clone size: -
V gene: TRBV5-1
CDR3 DNA: TGCGCCAGCAGCTTGGCTTCAGGGAGCAATCAGCCCCAGCATTTT
CDR3 protein: CASSLASGSNQPQHF

D gene: -
J gene: TRBJ1-3
clone size: -
V gene: TRBV6-6
CDR3 DNA: TGTGCCAGCACCCCCCAGGGAGGCTCTGGAAACACCATATATTTT
CDR3 protein: CASTPQGGSGNTIYF

D gene: TRBD1
J gene: TRBJ1-1
clone size: -
V gene: TRBV7-8
CDR3 DNA: TGTGCCAGCAGTCTACCGGTGACAGGGACTCGGGGCACTGAAGCTTTCTTT
CDR3 protein: CASSLPVTGTRGTEAFF

D gene: -
J gene: TRBJ1-1
clone size: -
V gene: TRBV4-1
CDR3 DNA: TGCGCCAGCAGCTCAGGGAATACGAACACTGAAGCTTTCTTT
CDR3 protein: CASSSGNTNTEAFF

D gene: TRBD1
J gene: TRBJ1-3
clone size: -
V gene: TRBV4-2
CDR3 DNA: TGTGCCAGCAGCCAAGAAAACAGGGGAAGAAACACCATATATTTT
CDR3 protein: CASSQENRGRNTIYF

D gene: -
J gene: TRBJ2-7
clone size: -
V gene: TRBV11-2
CDR3 DNA: TGTGCCAGCAGCTTAGAAGGCAGGGGAAAGGGCGAGCAGTACTTC
CDR3 protein: CASSLEGRGKGEQYF

D gene: TRBD1
J gene: TRBJ1-2
clone size: -
V gene: TRBV5-1
CDR3 DNA: TGCGCCAGCAGCTTACCGGGACAGGGAGAGAATGGCTACACCTTC
CDR3 protein: CASSLPGQGENGYTF

D gene: TRBD1
J gene: TRBJ2-7
clone size: -
V gene: TRBV7-2
CDR3 DNA: TGTGCCAGCAGCTTATGGACGGGACAGTACGAGCAGTACTTC
CDR3 protein: CASSLWTGQYEQYF

D gene: TRBD1
J gene: TRBJ1-5
clone size: -
V gene: TRBV2
CDR3 DNA: TGTGCCAGCAGACGACAGGGGGATTATCAGCCCCAGCATTTT
CDR3 protein: CASRRQGDYQPQHF

D gene: -
J gene: TRBJ1-2
clone size: -
V gene: TRBV7-8
CDR3 DNA: TGTGCCAGCAGCTTAGGCCTCCAGGGTGGGAAGGACTATGGCTACACCTTC
CDR3 protein: CASSLGLQGGKDYGYTF

D gene: -
J gene: TRBJ2-5
clone size: -
V gene: TRBV5-1
CDR3 DNA: TGCGCCAGCAGCATCCGGGACTCCCAAGAGACCCAGTACTTC
CDR3 protein: CASSIRDSQETQYF

D gene: TRBD1
J gene: TRBJ1-2
clone size: -
V gene: TRBV19
CDR3 DNA: TGTGCCACTCAGACAGGGGATCGCTATGGCTACACCTTC
CDR3 protein: CATQTGDRYGYTF

D gene: -
J gene: TRBJ1-1
clone size: few
V gene: TRBV19
CDR3 DNA: TGTGCCAGTAGTATATCCACAGGGTGGGAGACCACTGAAGCTTTCTTT
CDR3 protein: CASSISTGWETTEAFF

D gene: TRBD2
J gene: TRBJ2-2
clone size: -
V gene: TRBV5-1
CDR3 DNA: TGCGCCAGCAGCTTGGATGAGGCGGGAGCAGGAACCGGGGAGCTGTTTTTT
CDR3 protein: CASSLDEAGAGTGELFF

D gene: -
J gene: TRBJ1-1
clone size: -
V gene: TRBV6-7
CDR3 DNA: TGTGCCAGCAGTTGTCAGGGTTTGAAAGCTTTCTTT
CDR3 protein: CASSCQGLKAFF

D gene: TRBD1
J gene: TRBJ1-5
clone size: -
V gene: TRBV27
CDR3 DNA: TGTGCCAGCAGTTACAAAACCGGGACAGGGGTAGGAGGCAATCAGCCCCAGCATTTT
CDR3 protein: CASSYKTGTGVGGNQPQHF

D gene: -
J gene: TRBJ2-6
clone size: -
V gene: TRBV18
CDR3 DNA: TGCGCCAGCTCACCCGTCTCTGGGGCCAACGTCCTGACTTTC
CDR3 protein: CASSPVSGANVLTF

D gene: TRBD1
J gene: TRBJ1-4
clone size: -
V gene: TRBV5-1
CDR3 DNA: TGCGCCAGCGGCCCGGACAGGGGGCTTACCCTCCTTTATGAAAAACTGTTTTTT
CDR3 protein: CASGPDRGLTLLYEKLFF

D gene: -
J gene: TRBJ1-6
clone size: once
V gene: TRBV10-3
CDR3 DNA: TGTGCCATCAGTGAGTCGATACAAAGCTCCTATAATTCACCCCTCCACTTT
CDR3 protein: CAISESIQSSYNSPLHF

D gene: TRBD1
J gene: TRBJ1-2
clone size: -
V gene: TRBV2
CDR3 DNA: TGTGCCGAGACAGGGGTCCGCGGCTACACCTTC
CDR3 protein: CAETGVRGYTF

D gene: -
J gene: TRBJ1-3
clone size: -
V gene: TRBV15
CDR3 DNA: TGTGCCACCAGCAGAGATCCAGGTTCTGGAAACACCATATATTTT
CDR3 protein: CATSRDPGSGNTIYF

D gene: TRBD2
J gene: TRBJ2-7
clone size: -
V gene: TRBV7-8
CDR3 DNA: TGTGCCAGCACGCTATCTTACGGACTAGCGGGGGCCGAGGAGCAGTACTTC
CDR3 protein: CASTLSYGLAGAEEQYF

D gene: -
J gene: TRBJ2-3
clone size: -
V gene: TRBV3-1/TRBV3-2
CDR3 DNA: TGTGCCAGCAGCCAAGGGTGGAGACAGGACACAGATACGCAGTATTTT
CDR3 protein: CASSQGWRQDTDTQYF

D gene: TRBD1
J gene: TRBJ1-6
clone size: -
V gene: TRBV27
CDR3 DNA: TGTGCCAGCAGTTATCCGGGACAGGGAGTAATCCACTTT
CDR3 protein: CASSYPGQGVIHF

D gene: -
J gene: TRBJ1-1
clone size: once
V gene: TRBV10-1
CDR3 DNA: TGCGCCAGCAAGCTAGACAGGCCCCGGGGGAACACTGAAGCTTTCTTT
CDR3 protein: CASKLDRPRGNTEAFF

D gene: TRBD1
J gene: TRBJ1-1
clone size: -
V gene: TRBV24-1
CDR3 DNA: TGTGCCACCAGTAGTACAGGGGGCGGGGACACTGAAGCTTTCTTT
CDR3 protein: CATSSTGGGDTEAFF

D gene: -
J gene: TRBJ2-7
clone size: -
V gene: TRBV6-5
CDR3 DNA: TGTGCCAGCAGTTTGCGACCCGGGGGACCCTACGAGCAGTACTTC
CDR3 protein: CASSLRPGGPYEQYF

D gene: -
J gene: TRBJ1-2
clone size: -
V gene: TRBV18
CDR3 DNA: TGTGCCAGCTCACCACGATCGAGCAGGAGGGAGAATGGCTACACCTTC
CDR3 protein: CASSPRSSRRENGYTF

D gene: TRBD1
J gene: TRBJ1-1
clone size: -
V gene: TRBV5-8
CDR3 DNA: TGTGCCAGCAGCAGGGGGCGGTTAATTTCTGAAGCTTTCTTT
CDR3 protein: CASSRGRLISEAFF

D gene: TRBD1
J gene: TRBJ1-4
clone size: -
V gene: TRBV7-9
CDR3 DNA: TGTGCCAGCAGCCAGGCAGGGGGCGGCGAAAAACTGTTTTTT
CDR3 protein: CASSQAGGGEKLFF

D gene: -
J gene: TRBJ1-2
clone size: -
V gene: TRBV6-5
CDR3 DNA: TGTGCCAGCAGTTACAGGCAGGGGGGCTACACCTTC
CDR3 protein: CASSYRQGGYTF

D gene: -
J gene: TRBJ1-2
clone size: -
V gene: TRBV6-6
CDR3 DNA: TGTGCCAGCAGGGACCCCGGGGGGACTGGCTACACCTTC
CDR3 protein: CASRDPGGTGYTF

D gene: -
J gene: TRBJ1-4
clone size: once
V gene: TRBV6-5
CDR3 DNA: TGTGCCAGCAGTTACTCGGCGCGGGGGCCTGACGTCTTT
CDR3 protein: CASSYSARGPDVF

D gene: -
J gene: TRBJ1-6
clone size: -
V gene: TRBV19
CDR3 DNA: TGTGCCAGTAGGAGACAGAATTCACCCCTCCACTTT
CDR3 protein: CASRRQNSPLHF

D gene: TRBD1
J gene: TRBJ1-5
clone size: -
V gene: TRBV19
CDR3 DNA: TGTGCCAGTAGTGCCGGGACAGCTAATTATCAGCCCCAGCATTTT
CDR3 protein: CASSAGTANYQPQHF

D gene: TRBD2
J gene: TRBJ2-1
clone size: -
V gene: TRBV28
CDR3 DNA: TGTGCCAGCAGTTTACGGGAGGGACGCTACAATGAGCAGTTCTTC
CDR3 protein: CASSLREGRYNEQFF

D gene: TRBD1
J gene: TRBJ1-1
clone size: -
V gene: TRBV7-9
CDR3 DNA: TGTGCCAGCAGCTACGGACAGGGTGGGGACACTGAAGCTTTCTTT
CDR3 protein: CASSYGQGGDTEAFF

D gene: -
J gene: TRBJ2-3
clone size: -
V gene: TRBV3-1/TRBV3-2
CDR3 DNA: TGTGCCAGCAGCCAAGGAGCGGTCCCAGATACGCAGTATTTT
CDR3 protein: CASSQGAVPDTQYF

D gene: -
J gene: TRBJ2-7
clone size: -
V gene: TRBV7-2
CDR3 DNA: TGTGCCAGCAGCTTAGCCAGCGCGGGACGGAGCTCCTACGAGCAGTACTTC
CDR3 protein: CASSLASAGRSSYEQYF

D gene: -
J gene: TRBJ1-6
clone size: -
V gene: TRBV2
CDR3 DNA: TGTGCCAGCAGTGAAGGGCAACAGAGCCCGTCTATTAATTCACCCCTCCACTTT
CDR3 protein: CASSEGQQSPSINSPLHF

D gene: TRBD2
J gene: TRBJ2-1
clone size: -
V gene: TRBV6-1
CDR3 DNA: TGTGCCAGCAGTGATTTCCTAGCGGGGGGCAATGAGCAGTTCTTC
CDR3 protein: CASSDFLAGGNEQFF

D gene: TRBD2
J gene: TRBJ2-2
clone size: -
V gene: TRBV10-3
CDR3 DNA: TGTGCCATCAGGGGACTAGCGGGAGGGCTGGGCACCGGGGAGCTGTTTTTT
CDR3 protein: CAIRGLAGGLGTGELFF

D gene: TRBD2
J gene: TRBJ2-1
clone size: -
V gene: TRBV6-4
CDR3 DNA: TGTGCCAGCAGGGCCGGACTAGCAGGCGAGCAGTTCTTC
CDR3 protein: CASRAGLAGEQFF

D gene: TRBD2
J gene: TRBJ2-3
clone size: -
V gene: TRBV3-1/TRBV3-2
CDR3 DNA: TGTGCCAGCAGTCCTGGACTAGTTAGCACAGATACGCAGTATTTT
CDR3 protein: CASSPGLVSTDTQYF

D gene: TRBD1
J gene: TRBJ2-3
clone size: -
V gene: TRBV5-1
CDR3 DNA: TGCGCCAGCAGCACGACATCCGGGACAGGGCACACAGATACGCAGTATTTT
CDR3 protein: CASSTTSGTGHTDTQYF

D gene: -
J gene: TRBJ2-1
clone size: -
V gene: TRBV7-2
CDR3 DNA: TGTGCCAGCAGCCGCACCAGGGGAGCCCTCTCCTACAATGAGCAGTTCTTC
CDR3 protein: CASSRTRGALSYNEQFF

D gene: -
J gene: TRBJ2-7
clone size: -
V gene: TRBV12-3/TRBV12-4
CDR3 DNA: TGTGCCAGCAGTTCCCTCTCCTACGAGCAGTACTTC
CDR3 protein: CASSSLSYEQYF

D gene: TRBD1
J gene: TRBJ1-1
clone size: -
V gene: TRBV20-1
CDR3 DNA: TGCAGTGCTAGTCAGGGGGCTGGCACTGAAGCTTTCTTT
CDR3 protein: CSASQGAGTEAFF

D gene: TRBD2
J gene: TRBJ2-2
clone size: -
V gene: TRBV7-8
CDR3 DNA: TGTGCCAGCAGCGGCCGAACTAGCGGGCGAGCCGCGAACACCGGGGAGCTGTTTTTT
CDR3 protein: CASSGRTSGRAANTGELFF

D gene: -
J gene: TRBJ2-1
clone size: once
V gene: TRBV6-5
CDR3 DNA: TGTGCCAGCAGTTACTCTGCGGGCCAGAACAATGAGCAGTTCTTC
CDR3 protein: CASSYSAGQNNEQFF

D gene: TRBD1
J gene: TRBJ2-1
clone size: -
V gene: TRBV5-4
CDR3 DNA: TGTGCCAGCAGCCCCGCCGGCCAAACAGGGGGTAATGAGCAGTTCTTC
CDR3 protein: CASSPAGQTGGNEQFF

D gene: -
J gene: TRBJ2-3
clone size: -
V gene: TRBV7-7
CDR3 DNA: TGTGCCATTACACCCGGGATAGGGAGCGCAGATACGCAGTATTTT
CDR3 protein: CAITPGIGSADTQYF

D gene: TRBD1
J gene: TRBJ1-4
clone size: -
V gene: TRBV7-8
CDR3 DNA: TGTGCCAGCCGGACAGGGACTAATGAAAAACTGTTTTTT
CDR3 protein: CASRTGTNEKLFF

D gene: -
J gene: TRBJ1-1
clone size: -
V gene: TRBV29-1
CDR3 DNA: TGCAGCGTTGGGGTCGGGGTGAACACTGAAGCTTTCTTT
CDR3 protein: CSVGVGVNTEAFF